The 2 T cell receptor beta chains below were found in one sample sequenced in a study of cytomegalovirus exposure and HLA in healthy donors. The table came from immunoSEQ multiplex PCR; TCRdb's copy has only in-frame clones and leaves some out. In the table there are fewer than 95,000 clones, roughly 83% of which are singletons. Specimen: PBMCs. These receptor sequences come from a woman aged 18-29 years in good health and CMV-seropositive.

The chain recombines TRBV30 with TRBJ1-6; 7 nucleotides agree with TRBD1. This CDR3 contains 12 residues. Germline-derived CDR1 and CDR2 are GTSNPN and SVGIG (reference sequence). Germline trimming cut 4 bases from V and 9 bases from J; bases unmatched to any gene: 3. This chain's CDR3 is CAWTGGTSPLHF. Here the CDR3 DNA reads TGTGCCTGGACAGGGGGTACTTCACCCCTCCACTTT.

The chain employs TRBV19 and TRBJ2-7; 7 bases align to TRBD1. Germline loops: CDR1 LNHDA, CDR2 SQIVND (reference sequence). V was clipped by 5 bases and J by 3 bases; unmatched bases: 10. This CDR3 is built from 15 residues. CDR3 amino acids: CASSPQTGFGYEQYF. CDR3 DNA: TGTGCCAGTAGTCCTCAGACAGGGTTTGGCTACGAGCAGTACTTC.